These T cell receptor beta chains were read from a single sample in a study of blood T cells in healthy people across ages. MiXCR, run by TCRdb on the 5' RACE reads, gives a single entry per CDR3 protein. The sample includes roughly 2 million distinct CDR3 sequences, 40% to 55% of them seen just once. What was sequenced was blood. Receptor source: a woman aged 40 to 50 in good health. Each CDR3 is given with its conserved first and last residue. The D gene is left open where the match is weak. The size of a clone is reported for some rows only, either as once, few or many, or as a class for expanded clones.

v_call	d_call	clone_size	j_call	cdr3_nt	cdr3_aa
TRBV2	-	-	TRBJ2-1	TGTGCCAGCAGAGATGGGGGGTACTCCTACAATGAGCAGTTCTTC	CASRDGGYSYNEQFF
TRBV6-2/TRBV6-3	TRBD2	-	TRBJ2-5	TGTGCCAGCAGCAGATCCGGGACTAGCGGGGGTGAAGAGACCCAGTACTTC	CASSRSGTSGGEETQYF
TRBV7-2	-	-	TRBJ2-3	TGTGCCAGCAGCTTAACAAGTACGCAGTATTTT	CASSLTSTQYF
TRBV29-1	-	-	TRBJ1-2	TGCAGCGTTGACGGGGCTAACTATGGCTACACCTTC	CSVDGANYGYTF
TRBV11-2	-	-	TRBJ1-2	TGTGCCAGCAGCTTAGGTCTTGCAGGGCACTATGGCTACACCTTC	CASSLGLAGHYGYTF
TRBV7-6	TRBD1	-	TRBJ1-5	TGTGCCAGCAGCCCAATTACTCGGCAGGGGGCTGGTCAGCCCCAGCATTTT	CASSPITRQGAGQPQHF
TRBV5-1	TRBD1	-	TRBJ1-2	TGCGCCAGCAGCTCCCACCGGGACAGGATTAACTATGGCTACACCTTC	CASSSHRDRINYGYTF
TRBV10-2	TRBD2	-	TRBJ2-4	TGCGCCAGCATTGGAGCGGGGGAAAACATTCAGTACTTC	CASIGAGENIQYF
TRBV9	TRBD2	-	TRBJ2-7	TGTGCCAGCCCTCAAGCGGGGGAGGTCCTCCTTACCTACGAGCAGTACTTC	CASPQAGEVLLTYEQYF
TRBV15	-	few	TRBJ2-5	TGTGCCACCAGCAGAAATCAGGAGGAAGAGACCCAGTACTTC	CATSRNQEEETQYF
TRBV20-1	-	few	TRBJ2-5	TGCAGTGCTTTGGGACCGAGAGGAGAGACCCAGTACTTC	CSALGPRGETQYF
TRBV3-1	-	-	TRBJ2-5	TGTGCCAGCAGCCAAGATGTTACGAGGGGGGGCAATGAGCAGTACTTC	CASSQDVTRGGNEQYF
TRBV4-3	TRBD2	many	TRBJ2-3	TGCGCCAGCAGCCAAGATCAACTAGCGGGCGATACGCAGTATTTT	CASSQDQLAGDTQYF
TRBV28	TRBD2	few	TRBJ2-7	TGTGCCAGCAGTTATGGGGGGGTAAGCGAGCAGTACTTC	CASSYGGVSEQYF
TRBV10-3	TRBD1	-	TRBJ2-7	TGTGCCATCAGTGAAATGGGACAGGGGTCCTCCTACGAGCAGTACTTC	CAISEMGQGSSYEQYF
TRBV28	-	-	TRBJ2-1	TGTGCCAGCAGTTTAGAAGGGCAGGGCACCTACAATGAGCAGTTCTTC	CASSLEGQGTYNEQFF
TRBV18	-	once	TRBJ2-3	TGTGCCAGCTCACCATTTGGGACGACCGAAGATACGCAGTATTTT	CASSPFGTTEDTQYF
TRBV27	-	few	TRBJ1-2	TGTGCCAGCAGTCCCCAGGGGCTCGGGCCCGGCTACACCTTC	CASSPQGLGPGYTF
TRBV4-1	TRBD1	-	TRBJ1-1	TGCGCCAGCAGCCAAGATGGGACAGGGAACACTGAAGCTTTCTTT	CASSQDGTGNTEAFF
TRBV27	-	-	TRBJ2-7	TGTGCCAGCAGTTTCGGCCTTAGTCCCGAGCAGTACTTC	CASSFGLSPEQYF
TRBV6-4	-	-	TRBJ2-1	TGTGCCAGCAGTGCAGAGCCACTTGGGAGGGGGGAGCAGTTCTTC	CASSAEPLGRGEQFF
TRBV5-6	-	few	TRBJ2-7	TGTGCCAGCAGCGGAGGGAAGGGGATGGACTATGTTTCTTGGCAGTACTTC	CASSGGKGMDYVSWQYF
TRBV6-2/TRBV6-3	-	-	TRBJ2-7	TGTGCCAGCAATAGGGCGAGCTACGAGCAGTACTTC	CASNRASYEQYF
TRBV6-5	-	-	TRBJ1-3	TGTGCCAGCAAGCCCCCCCTAGGAACTGGAAGCACCATATATTTT	CASKPPLGTGSTIYF
TRBV3-1	-	-	TRBJ2-5	TGTGCCAGCAGCCAAGGCCCCTCGGCGGGAGAGACCCAGTACTTC	CASSQGPSAGETQYF
TRBV5-1	TRBD1	-	TRBJ2-7	TGCGCCAGCAGCCGCCAAGAGGGGGCGGTCTACGAGCAGTACTTC	CASSRQEGAVYEQYF
TRBV28	TRBD1	few	TRBJ2-7	TGTGCCAGCAGTTTTGAGGGGCTTCGGACAGGGGTTAACGAGCAGTACTTC	CASSFEGLRTGVNEQYF
TRBV28	-	-	TRBJ2-4	TGTGCCAGCAGCTCGGGGCCCTGGGACAAAAACATTCAGTACTTC	CASSSGPWDKNIQYF
TRBV6-6	-	-	TRBJ1-6	TGTGCCACCGGCGGGAATGGCTATAATTCACCCCTCCACTTT	CATGGNGYNSPLHF
TRBV4-2	TRBD2	-	TRBJ2-5	TGTGCCAGTAGCGCCCTAGCGGGGAACCAAGAGACCCAGTACTTC	CASSALAGNQETQYF
TRBV7-9	TRBD1	-	TRBJ2-5	TGTGCCAGCAGCCCCTACAGGGGTGGGCAAGAGACCCAGTACTTC	CASSPYRGGQETQYF
TRBV3-1	-	few	TRBJ2-4	TGTGCCAGCAGCCAAGGGTACGGAGGCTTCACCAAAAACATTCAGTACTTC	CASSQGYGGFTKNIQYF
TRBV6-1	-	-	TRBJ1-2	TGTGCCAGCAGCCTGGACGGATCCTGGGGCTACACCTTC	CASSLDGSWGYTF
TRBV7-8	-	-	TRBJ2-1	TGTGCCAGCAGCCGGCTACAGCATTACAATGAGCAGTTCTTC	CASSRLQHYNEQFF
TRBV6-2/TRBV6-3	-	-	TRBJ2-5	TGTGCCAGCGGGGGCCGAGAAAAGGGGGAGACCCAGTACTTC	CASGGREKGETQYF
TRBV7-2	-	-	TRBJ2-1	TGTGCCAGCACCCTGCGAGTCTCGCGTGGGAATGAGCAGTTCTTC	CASTLRVSRGNEQFF
TRBV13	TRBD1	once	TRBJ2-3	TGTGCCAGCAGCTTAGGTCCAGGGGGCACCTCCCCAGATACGCAGTATTTT	CASSLGPGGTSPDTQYF
TRBV7-2	-	-	TRBJ2-7	TGTGCCAGCAGCTTTTTGACGGCCGGCGAGCAGTACTTC	CASSFLTAGEQYF
TRBV5-1	-	-	TRBJ1-2	TGCGCCAGCAGCTTGTCTGGGACATCGGCTAACTATGGCTACACCTTC	CASSLSGTSANYGYTF
TRBV6-5	-	-	TRBJ2-3	TGTGCCAGCAGTTACGGCGCAGCCCTACGCACAGATACGCAGTATTTT	CASSYGAALRTDTQYF
TRBV7-2	-	few	TRBJ2-1	TGTGCCAGCAGCTCTTTCCACAGGGCTATTGGAAATGAGCAGTTCTTC	CASSSFHRAIGNEQFF
TRBV5-1	TRBD2	-	TRBJ2-1	TGCGCCAGCAGGCGTGCGACTAGCCTCCACAATGAGCAGTTCTTC	CASRRATSLHNEQFF
TRBV4-3	TRBD2	-	TRBJ2-3	TGCGCCAGCAGCCAATTGAGCGGGGTCTCAGATACGCAGTATTTT	CASSQLSGVSDTQYF
TRBV7-9	-	-	TRBJ1-2	TGTGCCAGCAGCCCAGATCTGGGTACCCATGGCTACACCTTC	CASSPDLGTHGYTF
TRBV29-1	-	-	TRBJ2-7	TGCAGCGTTCGATACACGCCAGCGGGCGAGCAGTACTTC	CSVRYTPAGEQYF
TRBV6-5	-	-	TRBJ2-1	TGTGCCAGCAGTCAGAACAAGTACAATGAGCAGTTCTTC	CASSQNKYNEQFF
TRBV7-9	TRBD2	few	TRBJ2-1	TGTGCCTGGGGAGGGAGCTCCTACAATGAGCAGTTCTTC	CAWGGSSYNEQFF
TRBV7-2	TRBD1	-	TRBJ1-5	TGTGCCAGCAGCGAGGGGGCAGGCGACAATCAGCCCCAGCATTTT	CASSEGAGDNQPQHF
TRBV4-3	-	-	TRBJ1-6	TGCGCCAGCAGCCAAGATGACAACAGGCTCAATTCACCCCTCCACTTT	CASSQDDNRLNSPLHF
TRBV12-3/TRBV12-4	TRBD1	-	TRBJ2-1	TGTGCCAGCAGTCAAGTTGGGACCCGGGACAGGGTGTATGAGCAGTTCTTC	CASSQVGTRDRVYEQFF
TRBV29-1	TRBD2	few	TRBJ2-5	TGCAGCTCCCGGGGGGGGTCAGGGTCCGAGACCCAGTACTTC	CSSRGGSGSETQYF
TRBV6-6	TRBD1	once	TRBJ1-6	TGTGCCAGCAGTTACGCACAGGGGTATAATTCACCCCTCCACTTT	CASSYAQGYNSPLHF